A single sample gave rise to the 23 T cell receptor beta chains below, sequenced in a study of shared T cell receptors in the human thymus. TCRdb's copy holds only in-frame clones and misses some; the assay was immunoSEQ multiplex PCR. The table includes 500,000 to 750,000 clones, approximately 88% detected once. These data were also reused for a study on human thymus T cells.

The source material was thymocytes. The receptors derive from a boy in the first two years of life with a congenital heart defect.

The rearrangement links TRBV27 to TRBJ2-1, with 11 bases aligning to TRBD2. The CDR3 covers 16 residues. Trimming cost V 8 bases and J 5 bases; bases outside gene matches: 11. From germline, CDR1 is MNHEY and CDR2 SMNVEV (reference sequence). CDR3 sequence: CASGEGLAALNNEQFF. As DNA, the CDR3 is TGTGCCAGCGGAGAGGGACTAGCGGCCTTAAACAATGAGCAGTTCTTC.

This clone was detected only once. The chain combines TRBV2 with TRBJ2-3, with D perhaps TRBD1 (6 bases). The germline V gene encodes CDR1 SNHLY and CDR2 FYNNEI. V shed 6 bases and J shed 10 bases, with 11 bases lying between them. The CDR3 sequence is 11 residues long. The CDR3 DNA is TGTGCCAGCAGACGACAGGTAGCGCAGTATTTT. Protein sequence: CASRRQVAQYF.

The genes are TRBV11-3 and TRBJ2-3; TRBD1 aligns across 9 bases. The CDR3 totals 16 residues. V gave up 11 bases and J gave up 0 bases; unmatched junction bases: 12. Per the germline V gene, CDR1 is SGHNT and CDR2 is YENEEA. The CDR3 reads CAGPYRGLISTDTQYF. CDR3 nucleotide sequence: TGTGCCGGACCATACAGGGGGCTCATTAGCACAGATACGCAGTATTTT. The full variable domain, with the rest looked up from reference TRBV11-3 and TRBJ2-3, is EAGVVQSPRYKIIEKKQPVAFWCNPISGHNTLYWYLQNLGQGPELLIRYENEEAVDDSQLPKDRFSAERLKGVDSTLKIQPAELGDSAVYLCAGPYRGLISTDTQYFGPGTRLTVL.

The chain is built from TRBV30 and TRBJ1-6, with unresolved D. The V gene lost 0 bases and the J gene lost 1 base, with 10 bases spanning the gap. The germline V gene has CDR1 GTSNPN and CDR2 SVGIG (reference sequence). This CDR3 is 16 amino acids long. CDR3 nucleotides: TGTGCCTGGAGTGTAGTGCGCCTATCCTATAATTCACCCCTCCACTTT. Translating it yields CAWSVVRLSYNSPLHF.

The DNA for the CDR3 is TGTGCCAGCAGTTTATCACTAGCCTTCCTGTTTAAAACCTACGAGCAGTACTTC. Translation gives CASSLSLAFLFKTYEQYF. This sequence joins TRBV27 and TRBJ2-7, with D perhaps matching TRBD2 (6 bases). Looked up from germline, CDR1 is MNHEY and CDR2 is SMNVEV (reference sequence). The CDR3 is 18 amino acids. Trimming removed 0 bases from V and 2 bases from J, with 20 bases in between.

The CDR3 protein is CASSQTGASTDTQYF. CDR3 DNA sequence: TGTGCCAGCAGTCAGACAGGGGCTAGCACAGATACGCAGTATTTT. The rearrangement links TRBV28 to TRBJ2-3, with 8 positions matching TRBD1. V shed 5 bases, J shed 0 bases, and the junction held 4 bases outside the gene matches. Germline assignment: CDR1 MDHEN and CDR2 SYDVKM. This CDR3 is 15 amino acids long.

The chain employs TRBV25-1 and TRBJ1-1, with D possibly TRBD1 on 5 matching bases. The CDR3 runs 14 residues. V lost 2 bases to trimming and J lost 4 bases, with 11 bases between them. Germline V gene lookup returns CDR1 MGHDK and CDR2 SYGVNS. The CDR3 DNA is TGTGCCAGCAGTGAAGGGGGGAGGGCCACTGAAGCTTTCTTT. Residues: CASSEGGRATEAFF.

The chain joins TRBV29-1 to TRBJ2-1; the match to TRBD2 covers 14 bases. The CDR3 length is 19 residues. Germline V gene data show CDR1 as SQVTM and CDR2 as ANQGSEA. V gave up 7 bases and J gave up 0 bases; unmatched junction bases: 14. The CDR3 loop is CSASISGTSGRSSYNEQFF. The CDR3 DNA follows: TGCAGCGCCTCTATTTCCGGGACTAGCGGGAGAAGCTCCTACAATGAGCAGTTCTTC.

This chain joins TRBV5-1 and TRBJ2-2; 10 nucleotides agree with TRBD1. Germline CDR1 is SGHRS and CDR2 is YFSETQ. There are 17 residues in the CDR3. V was pared by 4 bases and J by 4 bases, with 10 bases of the junction left unmatched. CDR3 amino acids: CASSPSGTGVVTGELFF. The CDR3, as DNA: TGCGCCAGCAGCCCATCCGGGACAGGGGTGGTCACCGGGGAGCTGTTTTTT.

Comment on this clone: One junction end disagrees with the germline gene, perhaps due to a read error. V is TRBV6-5 and J is TRBJ1-2; 10 positions agree with TRBD1. This CDR3 spans 13 amino acids. Germline V gene data show CDR1 as MNHEY and CDR2 as SVGAGI. CDR3 protein: CASADRGDYGYPF. The DNA for the CDR3 is TGTGCCAGTGCGGACAGGGGGGACTATGGCTACCCCTTC.

The V and J genes are TRBV14 and TRBJ2-7; the match to TRBD1 covers 8 bases. In germline, CDR1 is SGHDN, CDR2 FVKESK. V dropped 5 bases and J dropped 2; count of bases not matched to a gene: 11. The CDR3 runs 16 residues. CDR3 coding DNA: TGTGCCAGCAGCTCGGGACAGGTCTTTAAAACCTACGAGCAGTACTTC. This sequence encodes CASSSGQVFKTYEQYF. The variable domain in full, completed from reference TRBV14 and TRBJ2-7, reads EAGVTQFPSHSVIEKGQTVTLRCDPISGHDNLYWYRRVMGKEIKFLLHFVKESKQDESGMPNNRFLAERTGGTYSTLKVQPAELEDSGVYFCASSSGQVFKTYEQYFGPGTRLTVT.

This chain connects TRBV2 to TRBJ2-7; D uncertain. CDR1 and CDR2 from the germline V gene are SNHLY and FYNNEI. The CDR3 has 15 amino acids. Trimming removed 5 bases from V and 0 bases from J, with 14 bases in between. CDR3 sequence reads: CASSLGLTTSYEQYF. The CDR3 DNA is TGTGCCAGCAGTCTTGGCCTTACCACCTCCTACGAGCAGTACTTC.

The rearrangement joins TRBV27 to TRBJ2-7, with a weak D call TRBD2 (6 bases). CDR1 is MNHEY and CDR2 is SMNVEV in the germline V gene (reference sequence). CDR3 length: 15 amino acids. V was pared by 0 bases and J by 4 bases, with 13 bases between. CDR3 nucleotides: TGTGCCAGCAGTTTATCGGGGCGGGGTCAATACGAGCAGTACTTC. Its protein product is CASSLSGRGQYEQYF.

The V and J genes are TRBV5-4 and TRBJ2-3, with 14 nucleotides matching TRBD2. The CDR3 length is 19 residues. Germline CDR1 is SGHNT and CDR2 is YYREEE (reference sequence). The V and J ends lost 4 bases and 0 bases, in that order; junction bases with no gene match: 10. The CDR3 DNA follows: TGTGCCAGCAGCACGACTAGCGGGAGGGCCAAGGATAGCACAGATACGCAGTATTTT. Protein product: CASSTTSGRAKDSTDTQYF. The variable domain in full, with the rest retrieved from reference TRBV5-4 and TRBJ2-3, is ETGVTQSPTHLIKTRGQQVTLRCSSQSGHNTVSWYQQALGQGPQFIFQYYREEENGRGNFPPRFSGLQFPNYSSELNVNALELDDSALYLCASSTTSGRAKDSTDTQYFGPGTRLTVL.

The rearrangement joins TRBV4-3 to TRBJ1-1; no definite D call. Germline lookup yields CDR1 LGHNA and CDR2 YSLEER. CDR3 length: 14 residues. V was shortened by 5 bases and J by 5 bases, with 15 bases between the two germline ends. The CDR3: CASSLHTKATEAFF. CDR3 sequence (DNA): TGCGCCAGCAGCTTACATACTAAGGCTACTGAAGCTTTCTTT.

The chain has TRBV19 and TRBJ2-4; D may be TRBD2 (5 bases). Germline CDR1 and CDR2: LNHDA and SQIVND (reference sequence). V lost 2 bases and J lost 0, with 17 bases in between. The length of the CDR3 is 18 residues. CDR3 region: CASSIRGNRGLAKNIQYF. The CDR3 DNA reads as TGTGCCAGTAGTATAAGAGGGAATCGGGGTCTAGCCAAAAACATTCAGTACTTC.

The rearrangement joins TRBV28 to TRBJ2-2; maybe TRBD1 (7 bases). V was clipped by 6 bases and J by 6 bases, with 11 bases between them. CDR3 length: 13 residues. Germline CDR1 reads MDHEN; CDR2 reads SYDVKM. In DNA, the CDR3 is TGTGCCAGCAGCACAGGGGAGGCCGGGGAGCTGTTTTTT. Residues: CASSTGEAGELFF.

V is TRBV27 and J is TRBJ2-1; a weak D match, TRBD1 (6 bases). CDR3 length equals 15 residues. In germline, CDR1 is MNHEY, CDR2 SMNVEV (reference sequence). Trimming removed 2 bases at V and 4 bases at J, with 12 bases between. CDR3 nucleotides: TGTGCCAGCAGTTTAACCGGGACAAAGTACAATGAGCAGTTCTTC. This gives the protein CASSLTGTKYNEQFF.

This chain links TRBV5-1 with TRBJ2-7; 9 bases align to TRBD1. Germline assignment: CDR1 SGHRS and CDR2 YFSETQ. The junction had 4 bases not matched to a gene; V was cut back by 4 bases and J by 2 bases. This CDR3 spans 14 amino acids. The CDR3 here is CASSARQGAYEQYF. The CDR3 nucleotides are TGCGCCAGCAGCGCGAGACAGGGGGCCTACGAGCAGTACTTC.

In DNA form, the CDR3 reads TGCGCCAGCAGCACCCACCGGGTCCACTACGAGCAGTACTTC. Encoded protein: CASSTHRVHYEQYF. The gene calls are TRBV5-1 and TRBJ2-7; D gene unclear. Trimming shortened V by 4 bases and J by 3 bases, and 14 bases separated the two germline ends. This CDR3 is 14 amino acids long. The germline CDR1 and CDR2 sequences are SGHRS and YFSETQ.

This clone was detected only once. Other DNA sequences in this sample translate to the same CDR3. The chain is built from TRBV5-1 and TRBJ2-7, with D unclear. This CDR3 spans 12 amino acids. Trimming left V 1 base short and J 3 bases short, with 5 bases between. The germline CDR1 and CDR2 sequences are SGHRS and YFSETQ. CDR3 DNA sequence: TGCGCCAGCAGCTTGTCCGGCTACGAGCAGTACTTC. It translates to CASSLSGYEQYF.

The chain joins TRBV19 to TRBJ1-4; possibly TRBD1 for D (6 bases). V was shortened by 9 bases and J by 0 bases, with 8 bases between the two germline ends. CDR1 is LNHDA, CDR2 SQIVND, per germline (reference sequence). CDR3 size: 13 residues. DNA for the CDR3: TGTGCCAGCTCAGGGGCAACTAATGAAAAACTGTTTTTT. Its protein is CASSGATNEKLFF.

The chain has TRBV4-2 and TRBJ2-7; a weak D match, TRBD2 (5 bases). With 1 base removed from V and 5 bases from J, the gap between germline ends came to 12 bases. CDR3 length equals 14 residues. Germline CDR1 is LGHNA and CDR2 is YNFKEQ. CDR3 loop: CASSQAGLPDEQYF. The CDR3 nucleotides read TGTGCCAGCAGCCAAGCCGGACTCCCCGACGAGCAGTACTTC.